Shown below are 14 T cell receptor beta chains from a single sample sequenced in a study of early T cells in non-severe SARS-CoV-2 infection (dated by TCRdb to 2020 to 2023). Library generation was performed with 5' RACE. Instrument on record: NextSeq 500. TCRdb's own reprocessing of the public reads used fastp at Q25 and MiXCR and kept productive beta chains. Duplicate CDR3 protein sequences are folded into a single record with the most common DNA and genes. In this sample the table shows some 62,000 distinct CDR3 sequences, about 9.3% of which occur a single time. The ten top clones hold 1.2% of the sample. The sequenced sample was whole blood. The receptors come from an adult who was a healthcare worker with PCR-confirmed SARS-CoV-2 infection or an uninfected control (not recorded which).

This clonotype was recorded at least ten times. A read error may account for a junction end that differs from germline. This sequence joins TRBV30 and TRBJ2-1; tentatively, D is TRBD2 (6 bases). This CDR3 has 13 amino acids. Looked up from germline, CDR1 is GTSNPN and CDR2 is SVGIG (reference sequence). For the CDR3, the DNA is TGTGCCTGGAGCGGCATGAGGGAGGCGACATTTACCTTC. This sequence encodes CAWSGMREATFTF. Full variable domain (remainder filled in from reference TRBV30 and TRBJ2-1): SQTIHQWPATLVQPVGSPLSLECTVEGTSNPNLYWYRQAAGRGLQLLFYSVGIGQISSEVPQNLSASRPQDRQFILSSKKLLLSDSGFYLCAWSGMREATFTFGPGTRLTVL.

This clonotype was recorded many times. This chain uses TRBV20-1 with TRBJ1-3; a weak D match, TRBD1 (6 bases). Trimming stripped 8 bases from V and 4 bases from J, with 12 bases between. The length of the CDR3 is 12 residues. Germline CDR1 DFQATT, CDR2 SNEGSKA (reference sequence). The CDR3 loop reads CSLYGQGNTIYF. CDR3 bases: TGCAGTCTTTATGGACAGGGAAACACCATATATTTT.

Relative to its sample, this clonotype is medium-sized (0.01 to 0.1%). This sequence joins TRBV7-8 and TRBJ1-2; TRBD1 aligns across 7 bases. This CDR3 spans 16 amino acids. CDR1 and CDR2 from the germline V gene are SGHVS and FQNEAQ. Trimming took 5 bases from V and 7 from J; bases not matched to a gene: 16. The CDR3, as DNA: TGTGCCAGCAGCCGCAACCGGGACAGAGGACTAAGTGGCTACACCTTC. Amino acid sequence: CASSRNRDRGLSGYTF.

This clonotype was observed many times. V gene TRBV21-1 combines with J gene TRBJ2-7. TRBV21-1 is tagged as a pseudogene. The CDR3 sequence is 14 residues long. The DNA for the CDR3 is TGTGCCAGCAGCAAAGCGGGCCTAGCCTACGAGCAGTACGTC. Translating gives CASSKAGLAYEQYV.

A few counts support this clonotype. The rearrangement joins TRBV7-7 to TRBJ2-3; possible D gene TRBD1, 5 bases. The CDR3 is 14 amino acids. The germline V and J ends were trimmed by 5 bases and 0 bases, with 9 bases remaining between them. Germline CDR1 reads SSHAT; CDR2 reads FNYEAQ (reference sequence). The CDR3 DNA reads as TGTGCCAGCAGCCCGACAGCTAGCACAGATACGCAGTATTTT. It codes for CASSPTASTDTQYF.

This clonotype was recorded many times. The chain links TRBV7-2 to TRBJ2-7; 10 nucleotides line up with TRBD2. V shed 1 base, J shed 0 bases, and the junction held 12 bases outside the gene matches. Germline assignment: CDR1 SGHTA and CDR2 FQGNSA. The CDR3 is made up of 19 amino acids. CDR3 DNA: TGTGCCAGCAGCTTAGATAACGCTAGCGGGGGCCCTAGCTCCTACGAGCAGTACGTC. It specifies CASSLDNASGGPSSYEQYV.

This clonotype was seen a few times. The chain joins TRBV3-1 to TRBJ2-5; no firm D call. V gave up 0 bases and J gave up 0 bases, with 17 bases separating them. Germline loops: CDR1 LGHDT, CDR2 YNNKEL (reference sequence). This CDR3 has 18 residues. The CDR3 bases are TGTGCCAGCAGCCAAGATAAAGGCGGCACATCCTACCAAGAGACCCAGTACTTC. This sequence encodes CASSQDKGGTSYQETQYF.

This clonotype was counted many times. This chain joins TRBV7-2 and TRBJ2-1; 7 nucleotides line up with TRBD2. Germline values: CDR1 SGHTA, CDR2 FQGNSA. The CDR3 runs to 15 residues. With V trimmed by 3 bases and J by 8 bases, 10 bases remained unmatched. The CDR3 reads CASSFRAGVAHEQFF. DNA for the CDR3: TGTGCCAGCAGCTTCCGGGCGGGGGTAGCGCATGAGCAGTTCTTC.

This clonotype was seen repeatedly, ten times or more. This chain joins TRBV12-5 and TRBJ2-3; TRBD1 or TRBD2 may be the D gene (5 bases each). The germline CDR1 and CDR2 sequences are LGHNT and FRNRAP. This CDR3 contains 12 residues. V gave up 8 bases and J gave up 2 bases, with 8 bases separating them. The chain's CDR3 is CASWGYTDTQYF. As DNA, the CDR3 is TGTGCTAGTTGGGGGTACACAGATACGCAGTATTTT.

This chain uses TRBV6-5 with TRBJ1-2; 7 positions match TRBD1. This CDR3 comprises 17 residues. Germline-derived CDR1 and CDR2 are MNHEY and SVGAGI. Unmatched junction bases numbered 20, after V lost 5 bases and J lost 8 bases. In DNA form, the CDR3 reads TGTGCCAGCAGTCGTAAGGGTCCAAGGACAGGTGCCTGGGGCTACACCTTC. Protein sequence: CASSRKGPRTGAWGYTF.

This clonotype appeared many times. The chain employs TRBV11-2 and TRBJ2-3; 8 nucleotides align to TRBD2. V was clipped by 4 bases and J by 6 bases; unmatched bases: 6. This CDR3 region has 14 residues. Germline assignment: CDR1 SGHAT and CDR2 FQNNGV. CDR3 DNA sequence: TGTGCCAGCAGCTCGAGCGGGGGAACTGATACGCAGTATTTT. Translation: CASSSSGGTDTQYF.

This clonotype was counted a few times. The rearrangement uses TRBV2 and TRBJ2-3, with 9 bases identical to TRBD2. The V segment lost 2 bases and the J segment 4 bases; nucleotides outside the gene matches: 1. This CDR3 contains 14 residues. Germline V gene data show CDR1 as SNHLY and CDR2 as FYNNEI. CDR3 in DNA: TGTGCCAGCAGTGAACTAGCGGGGCCAGATACGCAGTATTTT. Encoded protein: CASSELAGPDTQYF.

The chain links TRBV7-9 to TRBJ1-2; D gene uncertain. The CDR3 is 15 residues long. The ends were cut back, 2 bases at V and 3 bases at J, with 13 bases in the middle. Looked up from germline, CDR1 is SEHNR and CDR2 is FQNEAQ (reference sequence). CDR3: CASSLREVRDYGYTF. The DNA for the CDR3 is TGTGCCAGCAGCTTAAGGGAAGTGCGCGACTATGGCTACACCTTC. Using reference TRBV7-9 and TRBJ1-2 for the parts outside the CDR3, the full variable domain is DTGVSQNPRHKITKRGQNVTFRCDPISEHNRLYWYRQTLGQGPEFLTYFQNEAQLEKSRLLSDRFSAERPKGSFSTLEIQRTEQGDSAMYLCASSLREVRDYGYTFGSGTRLTVV.

V usage is TRBV7-8 and J usage is TRBJ2-2, with 7 bases aligning to TRBD1. Trimming cost V 3 bases and J 0 bases; bases outside gene matches: 4. Germline-derived CDR1 and CDR2 are SGHVS and FQNEAQ. The CDR3 is made up of 16 amino acids. CDR3 amino acids: CASSFEGAANTGELFF. CDR3 sequence (DNA): TGTGCCAGCAGCTTTGAGGGGGCGGCGAACACCGGGGAGCTGTTTTTT.